This passage covers 8 T cell receptor beta chains from one sample sequenced in a study of persistence of HIV-infected CD4 T cells. The immunoSEQ assay was version 4, run in survey mode. Clones were sequenced by immunoSEQ multiplex PCR, and TCRdb holds only the in-frame ones, with some missing. The table includes tens of thousands of clones, about 85% detected once. The antigens for these receptors are not known. Nonspecific anti-CD3/anti-CD28 bead stimulation represents the broad CD4+ T cell repertoire. Sorting selected CD4+ T cells upregulating both CD40 ligand and CD69. The material sequenced was CD4+ T cells sorted from PBMCs after 18-hour stimulation, taken from a patient who received antiretroviral therapy. All receptors derive from an adult woman with HIV who was CMV-seropositive.

CDR3 protein: CASSLAPIRATVGQVSPLHF. DNA for the CDR3: TGTGCCAGCAGCTTAGCCCCAATCCGGGCTACGGTCGGGCAAGTTTCACCCCTCCACTTT. The genes are TRBV7-8 and TRBJ1-6; D unresolved. The CDR3 spans 20 residues. V was cut by 0 bases and J by 9 bases, with 27 bases left in between. Per germline, CDR1 SGHVS and CDR2 FQNEAQ.

In DNA, the CDR3 is TGTGCCAGCAGCTTAGCGGCAGGTATAAACGAGCAGTACTTC. Its protein is CASSLAAGINEQYF. This rearrangement joins TRBV7-2 to TRBJ2-7; D is uncertain. The CDR3 covers 14 residues. CDR1 is SGHTA and CDR2 is FQGNSA in the germline V gene. Trimming shortened V by 0 bases and J by 5 bases, and 11 bases separated the two germline ends.

The chain is built from TRBV2 and TRBJ2-5; 12 bases map to TRBD2. This CDR3 spans 14 amino acids. Germline CDR1 and CDR2: SNHLY and FYNNEI. Unmatched junction bases numbered 3, after V lost 5 bases and J lost 5 bases. In DNA, the CDR3 is TGTGCCAGCAGTAGGACTAGCGGGGCGGAGACCCAGTACTTC. It specifies CASSRTSGAETQYF. Supplemented by reference TRBV2 and TRBJ2-5, the full variable domain reads EPEVTQTPSHQVTQMGQEVILRCVPISNHLYFYWYRQILGQKVEFLVSFYNNEISEKSEIFDDQFSVERPDGSNFTLKIRSTKLEDSAMYFCASSRTSGAETQYFGPGTRLLVL.

This rearrangement joins TRBV21-1 to TRBJ2-2; TRBD1, the table's D call, was not compared with the DNA. TRBV21-1 is termed a pseudogene. The CDR3 consists of 18 residues. CDR3 protein: CASSKPIELDSNTGELFF. As DNA, the CDR3 is TGTGCCAGCAGCAAGCCGATTGAACTGGACAGCAACACCGGGGAGCTGTTTTTT.

CDR3 DNA sequence: TGTGCCAGCAGCCTGGGGACCTCCACAGATACGCAGTATTTT. Protein: CASSLGTSTDTQYF. The rearrangement uses TRBV3-1 (or the pseudogene TRBV3-2) and TRBJ2-3, with D perhaps TRBD1 or TRBD2 (5 bases each). This CDR3 is built from 14 residues. Germline V CDR1 and CDR2: LGHDT, YNNKEL (reference sequence). V shed 4 bases and J shed 2 bases, with 10 bases lying between them.

The chain employs TRBV5-1 and TRBJ1-4, with D tentatively TRBD1 (6 bases). Germline CDR1 is SGHRS and CDR2 is YFSETQ. CDR3 size: 14 residues. The ends were cut back, 5 bases at V and 0 bases at J, with 8 bases in the middle. CDR3 in DNA: TGCGCCAGCAGGGAGGGGGCAACTAATGAAAAACTGTTTTTT. It yields the protein CASREGATNEKLFF.

V is TRBV5-3 and J is TRBJ2-3, with TRBD2 identical over 10 bases. TRBV5-3 is noted as an ORF with a role that remains uncertain. This CDR3 is 20 amino acids long. V dropped 0 bases and J dropped 4; count of bases not matched to a gene: 17. The CDR3 protein is CARSLVTWASGGLISDTQYF. As DNA, the CDR3 is TGTGCCAGAAGCTTGGTGACATGGGCTAGCGGGGGTCTGATTTCAGATACGCAGTATTTT.

The V call is TRBV19, the J call TRBJ2-2; D gene unclear. Germline assignment: CDR1 LNHDA and CDR2 SQIVND (reference sequence). The CDR3 totals 16 residues. Trimming took 1 base from V and 6 from J, leaving 15 bases between them. CDR3 protein: CASSIASIIWPGELFF. CDR3 nucleotide sequence: TGTGCCAGTAGTATAGCGTCAATCATTTGGCCCGGGGAGCTGTTTTTT.